This TCR beta chain was profiled in a study of cytomegalovirus exposure and HLA in healthy donors (dated by TCRdb to 2017 to 2019). Background for the entire study: According to an earlier analysis of 587 of the donors, about 170 million T cells yielded over 90 million unique TCR beta sequences and approximately 280 Gb of sequence data. To study patterns of TCR occurrence, a later analysis re-analyzed previously published TCR beta repertoires from 666 donors and added high-resolution HLA genotyping. The study profiled the T cell repertoires of hundreds of subjects by immunosequencing and related them to cytomegalovirus serostatus. Among 398 genotyped donors of the cohort, an average of roughly 230,000 unique TCR beta nucleotide sequences was sequenced per donor, of which about 18% were non-productive. Of the 398 genotyped donors, about 80% fell in the genetic ancestry cluster associated with self-reported Caucasian donors. The number of donors typed differed by locus, with about 629-630 for A, B, C, DRB1 and DQB1, 522 for DQA1, about 610 for DPA1, and some 450 for DPB1. A later genetic analysis used genome-wide SNP genotypes for about 60% of the 666 donors, treating that subset as a discovery cohort. Donor age, sex, ethnicity and CMV serostatus were compiled alongside the repertoire data. Roughly 5 DR-DQ haplotypes were handled as single units for association and clustering, since linkage in the cohort was strong. Along with the roughly 700-subject first cohort, a separate validation cohort of 120 different subjects was used. HLA typing covered class I and class II loci at four-digit resolution. Every repertoire in the discovery cohort had been generated on one and the same sequencing platform. To predict cytomegalovirus infection status, the study combined high-throughput TCR immunosequencing, statistical association of individual TCRs with disease status, and machine learning. The study aimed to test whether cataloging public T cell receptors could reveal signatures of past pathogen exposure. An early release that covered some 630 HLA-typed donors contained approximately 300 gigabases of sequencing data and 70 million to 100 million unique TCR sequences. In the later analysis, no new phenotypic data were used to find candidate immune exposures; instead, reliance was placed on TCR beta sequences and their occurrence across donors. To decide whether each TCR beta V gene segment behaved as functional or pseudogenic, an earlier analysis of some 540 of the donors relied on high-throughput TCR beta sequencing.

Per the germline V gene, MDHEN is the CDR1 and SYDVKM is the CDR2. V is shortened by 3 bases, J by 2 bases, and the region joining them spans 10 bases. Inclusive of the bounding cysteine and phenylalanine, the CDR3 is 14 residues long. Only CDR3 DNA remains: 42 bases, in frame from the first base. Notes on this clone: This receptor's antigen is unknown. Nothing much larger sits one base from this clone, and base qualities are not available.

Broader findings and caveats from the paper: A few of the identified cytomegalovirus-associated TCR beta chains were confirmed in vitro to be specific for cytomegalovirus antigens. In an earlier analysis of fewer than 750 of the donors, most TCR beta V segments were observed in productive rearrangements about 90% or about 30% of the time, broadly matching IMGT annotations. A later analysis reported that several top co-occurrence clusters appeared linked to parvovirus B19, influenza, CMV and Epstein-Barr virus. Correlated functional status among segregating V segments might reflect linkage disequilibrium, but an unknown experimental factor could not be ruled out. Some IMGT-functional V segments, including TRBV6-2 and TRBV6-3, could not be distinguished by the 87-base-pair reads and were therefore excluded. Because HLA typing was missing for some donors at each locus, association tests included only the typed subset. Most TCR sequences were observed very rarely across donors, whereas some public TCRs were present in many individuals. The authors suggested that the approach could potentially be extended to other disease states and immunological phenotypes. A cluster of highly shared sequence variants was judged likely to be a technical artifact of the sequencing pipeline. In a later analysis, the rate of TCR association differed among HLA loci, with DRB1 alleles having the most associated TCRs and HLA-C alleles having the fewest. Cytomegalovirus status was reported to be diagnosed by the classifier with high specificity and sensitivity in both the original and validation cohorts. Roughly uniform sequencing depth across donors was assumed in presence/absence analyses, although this assumption may not hold. Specific HLA alleles were associated with about 17,000 TCR beta sequences at a false discovery rate of 0.05 in a later analysis. The earlier analysis of approximately 560 of the donors excluded roughly 17 rarely observed V segments, including chromosome 9 orphons, because counts were too low. According to a later genetic analysis, donors in an Asian-associated ancestry cluster had fewer N-insertions in productive TCRs than the approximately 650-donor mean. In the study, around 160 TCR beta chains were listed as associated with cytomegalovirus. An association between a missense DCLRE1C variant and V-gene and J-gene trimming of TCR beta chains was found in a later genetic analysis and replicated in an independent cohort. A further reported finding was that TCR beta sequences accurately predicted the HLA-A and HLA-B alleles for most subjects in the first cohort. Most CMV-associated TCR beta chains appeared to be HLA-restricted in a later analysis, and the HLA associations seemed to be driven largely by CMV exposure. For the cohort, immune exposure information was limited to CMV serostatus. Only TCR beta chains were sequenced in this cohort, and the absence of alpha or paired-chain data limited detectable features. In a later analysis, HLA-associated TCR beta chains showed more clonal expansion and lower generation probabilities than non-associated chains that were equally common. Strong co-occurrence of HLA alleles, especially DR and DQ, made assigning TCR associations to individual alleles difficult.

The cohort consisted of 650 to 850 healthy bone marrow donors. At the time of sampling, all cohort members were nominally healthy, though unrecorded immune exposures were likely present. The donor was CMV seronegative and belonged to the group of 352 seronegative cohort members. A peripheral blood sample was provided by each donor, and peripheral blood mononuclear cells were used for TCR beta sequencing. Genomic DNA was extracted from the blood cell samples with the Qiagen DNeasy Blood Extraction Kit. The library relied on the immunoSEQ multiplex PCR assay. For the multiplex PCR, a mixture combining 60 forward primers for TCR Vbeta segments and 13 reverse primers for TCR Jbeta segments was used. The CDR3 region of rearranged TCR beta genes was amplified from genomic DNA with a multiplex PCR assay. On the Illumina HiSeq System, the amplified TCR beta libraries were sequenced as 87-base-pair reads. Regarding the original processing steps: A later analysis tallied tens of millions of unique TCR beta chains across the roughly 610 repertoires, and about 10 million of those chains were shared by two or more donors. Raw reads were error-corrected and collapsed into unique sequences with a nearest-neighbor algorithm that merged closely related sequences to remove PCR and sequencing errors. V, D and J gene segments were assigned by aligning CDR3 sequences to IMGT reference sequences. Each retained sequence needed at least a six-nucleotide match to both a V gene segment and a J gene segment. Rearrangements were called productive when the CDR3 lacked stop codons and stayed in frame with V and J; all others were non-productive. Following IMGT convention, CDR3 was defined as the stretch from the second conserved V-encoded cysteine up to the conserved J-encoded phenylalanine. Sequences without an unambiguous match to a single V gene segment were excluded from the earlier analysis of over 500 of the donors. In an earlier analysis of approximately 500 of the donors, a V segment was called functional when productive rearrangements were above 56.7%, and segregating when the standard deviation between donors exceeded 5%. A statistical classification framework was built to diagnose cytomegalovirus status from the catalog of TCR beta chain sequences. V and J gene assignment, in a later analysis, came from comparing TCR nucleotide sequences with IMGT/GENE-DB human TR gene sequences. The TCRdist pipeline was used in a later analysis to assign CDR3 sequences and most-parsimonious VDJ recombination scenarios. In a later analysis, each TCR beta chain was defined by its CDR3 amino acid sequence together with its V-gene family, and reads lacking a unique V-gene family were excluded. A later analysis removed 500 to 600 highly shared, low-generation-probability nucleotide sequences to deal with suspected cross-contamination and a sequencing artifact. In a later analysis, a clonal expansion index was calculated for each public chain from normalized within-repertoire ranks of inferred template counts. In a later analysis, generation probabilities were computed with a VDJ recombination model fitted to out-of-frame rearrangements, and the resulting probabilities were checked against IGoR. A later analysis scored TCR-TCR, TCR-HLA and TCR-CMV co-occurrence with hypergeometric tests, applying a repertoire-size bias correction to TCR pairs. A later analysis estimated false discovery rates by permuting HLA or CMV assignments 20 times. In a later analysis, co-occurring TCRs were grouped using DBSCAN, and TCRdist sequence similarity was added for clustering within HLA-allele-positive subsets. Repertoires with fewer than 30,000 or more than 120,000 public chains, plus five repertoires with anomalous nucleotide sharing, were excluded from co-occurrence clustering. What TCRdb holds here is the immuneACCESS table cut down to in-frame rearrangements. Part of the clones is not present; checked against another copy, under half of the missing clones reflect an unresolved V gene, and the others are unexplained. V and J calls and clone size are those listed in that table; D and trimming were worked out from the DNA. This sample lists about 180,000 clones; around 77% were detected once. The ten most abundant clones make up about 2.4% of the sample.

The chain is assembled from TRBV28 and TRBJ2-5; no D gene can be assigned with confidence. This TCR came from a man in his sixties in good health and CMV-seronegative. Source material: PBMCs. The DNA is as follows: TGTGCCAGCAGTTTGGTTGCCAGACAAGAGACCCAGTACTTC. Translated, it gives CASSLVARQETQYF.